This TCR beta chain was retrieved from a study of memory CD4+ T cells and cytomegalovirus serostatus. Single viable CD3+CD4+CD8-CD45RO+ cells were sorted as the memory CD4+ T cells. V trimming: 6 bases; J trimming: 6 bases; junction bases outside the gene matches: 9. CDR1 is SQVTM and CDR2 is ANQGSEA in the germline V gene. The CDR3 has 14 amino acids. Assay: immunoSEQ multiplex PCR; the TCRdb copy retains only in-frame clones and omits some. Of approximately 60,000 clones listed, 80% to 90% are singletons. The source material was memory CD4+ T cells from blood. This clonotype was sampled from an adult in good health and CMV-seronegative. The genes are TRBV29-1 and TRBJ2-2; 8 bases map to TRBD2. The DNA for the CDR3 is TGCAGCGTCGGGTCGGGAGGGGGAGCCGGGGAGCTGTTTTTT. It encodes CSVGSGGGAGELFF.